This T cell receptor (beta chain) was sequenced during a study of T cell responses to AZD1222 COVID-19 vaccine. TCRdb's table, derived via immunoSEQ multiplex PCR, lists solely in-frame clones and lacks some. The data contain approximately 77,000 clones, more than 85% of them singletons. Study-level results: Sampling that yielded the repertoires occurred only after the peak T cell response. The breadth and depth of Spike-specific TCRs increased once two AZD1222 doses had been given. The donor cohort was predominantly white British with a female majority, and clonal diversity may have been underestimated.

Remarks on this clone: Its specificity is not known.

The length of the CDR3 is 16 residues. The V and J ends lost 3 bases and 0 bases, in that order; junction bases with no gene match: 8. Germline V gives CDR1 GTSNPN, CDR2 SVGIG (reference sequence). This TCR came from an adult who received the AZD1222 COVID-19 vaccine. Here the sequenced sample was peripheral blood, taken 28 days after the second AZD1222 dose. This chain joins TRBV30 and TRBJ1-5, with 7 bases that match TRBD1. This chain's CDR3 is CAWSNHRGYSNQPQHF. The CDR3 nucleotides are TGTGCCTGGAGCAACCACAGGGGTTATAGCAATCAGCCCCAGCATTTT.